This T cell receptor (beta chain) was obtained from a study of cytomegalovirus exposure and HLA in healthy donors. Study-level results: The likely explanation for a cluster of highly shared sequence variants was sequencing artifact. HLA restriction was apparent for most CMV-associated TCR beta chains in a later analysis. Per published reports, the classifier diagnosed cytomegalovirus status with high specificity and sensitivity.

Primers for the PCR totalled 60 Vbeta and 13 Jbeta. Sequencing was performed with immunoSEQ multiplex PCR; in TCRdb, only in-frame clones are kept and a portion is missing. The table lists 150,000 to 200,000 clones, around 72% of them singletons. This clone was observed once. The antigen is not known. The germline V and J ends were trimmed by 1 base and 5 bases, with 8 bases remaining between them. Germline lookup yields CDR1 SGHAT and CDR2 FQNNGV. There are 13 residues in the CDR3. The sequenced material came from PBMCs. This chain connects TRBV11-2 to TRBJ1-2; D is uncertain. The clonotype comes from a middle-aged woman in good health and CMV-seropositive. The CDR3 is CASSLGTNYGYTF. DNA of the CDR3: TGTGCCAGCAGCTTAGGTACAAATTATGGCTACACCTTC.